The 23 T cell receptor beta chains listed next were all sequenced from one sample in a study of control samples from healthy donors and cancer patients (dated by TCRdb to 2018 to 2020). The library was generated by the immunoSEQ multiplex PCR assay. Sourced from immuneACCESS, this table was stored by TCRdb with only in-frame sequences that have V and J called. A share of the clones is absent; for the studies checked, an unresolved V gene accounts for under half, and the remainder has no known explanation. The sample records some 70,000 clones, 83% of which are singletons. The leading ten clones occupy 15% to 19% of the sample. Specimen: blood. The receptors shown here come from a man between 60 and 75 years old in good health.

The chain uses TRBV19 and TRBJ1-2; D unclear. V was cut by 9 bases and J by 5 bases, with 13 bases left in between. Germline-derived CDR1 and CDR2 are LNHDA and SQIVND (reference sequence). This CDR3 region has 12 residues. DNA of the CDR3: TGTGCCAGCCAATCATATGATTATGGCTACACCTTC. It encodes CASQSYDYGYTF.

This clone was picked up a small number of times. The V gene is TRBV5-1, the J gene TRBJ2-1; a weak D match, TRBD1 (6 bases). The germline gives CDR1 SGHRS, CDR2 YFSETQ. CDR3 length: 14 residues. The V gene lost 4 bases and the J gene lost 4 bases, with 12 bases spanning the gap. The CDR3, as DNA: TGCGCCAGCAGCGCTTTACAGGGATACAATGAGCAGTTCTTC. Residues: CASSALQGYNEQFF.

The genes are TRBV29-1 and TRBJ2-1; 9 nucleotides align to TRBD1. The CDR3 totals 15 residues. Per the germline V gene, CDR1 is SQVTM and CDR2 is ANQGSEA. The V segment lost 7 bases and the J segment 10 bases; nucleotides outside the gene matches: 17. This chain's CDR3 is CSAQPGTGKVSEQFF. CDR3 coding DNA: TGCAGCGCCCAACCGGGGACAGGGAAAGTGTCGGAGCAGTTCTTC.

V gene TRBV5-5 combines with J gene TRBJ2-5, with 10 bases fitting TRBD1. CDR1 is SGHKS, CDR2 YYEKEE, per germline (reference sequence). The CDR3 is made up of 13 amino acids. The ends lost 4 bases at V and 9 bases at J; junction bases unmatched: 6. The CDR3 region is CASSGDRGSSQYF. DNA for the CDR3: TGTGCCAGCAGCGGGGACAGGGGTTCGTCCCAGTACTTC.

V gene TRBV27 combines with J gene TRBJ1-3, with D possibly TRBD1 on 5 matching bases. CDR1 is MNHEY and CDR2 is SMNVEV in the germline V gene (reference sequence). The CDR3 is 14 amino acids. V lost 6 bases, J lost 1 base, and 10 bases lay in between. The CDR3 is CASSRGVSGNTIYF. The CDR3 bases are TGTGCCAGCAGCCGAGGGGTATCTGGAAACACCATATATTTT.

The chain joins TRBV11-2 to TRBJ2-1; 7 positions agree with TRBD2. Germline V gives CDR1 SGHAT, CDR2 FQNNGV. V gave up 5 bases and J gave up 8 bases; unmatched junction bases: 12. This CDR3 comprises 15 residues. The CDR3 reads CASSTRRGEWDEQFF. The CDR3 nucleotides read TGTGCCAGCAGCACCCGACGGGGGGAATGGGATGAGCAGTTCTTC.

The V and J genes are TRBV5-4 and TRBJ1-2; the D is unclear. This CDR3 has 13 residues. Germline V lookup: CDR1 SGHNT, CDR2 YYREEE (reference sequence). Trimming shortened V by 2 bases and J by 1 base, and 6 bases separated the two germline ends. In DNA form, the CDR3 reads TGTGCCAGCAGCTTTCCGTTTAACTATGGCTACACCTTC. Amino acids: CASSFPFNYGYTF.

The chain uses TRBV9 and TRBJ1-1; no definite D call. V lost 4 bases and J lost 1, with 14 bases in between. Germline lookup yields CDR1 SGDLS and CDR2 YYNGEE. The CDR3 totals 15 residues. The DNA for the CDR3 is TGTGCCAGCAGCCCTCTCTCCCAGACGAACACTGAAGCTTTCTTT. This encodes CASSPLSQTNTEAFF. Filled out from reference TRBV9 and TRBJ1-1, the complete variable domain reads DSGVTQTPKHLITATGQRVTLRCSPRSGDLSVYWYQQSLDQGLQFLIQYYNGEERAKGNILERFSAQQFPDLHSELNLSSLELGDSALYFCASSPLSQTNTEAFFGQGTRLTVV.

This sequence joins TRBV7-9 and TRBJ2-3, with a weak D call TRBD2 (5 bases). Trimming shortened V by 3 bases and J by 0 bases, and 13 bases separated the two germline ends. Germline V gene data show CDR1 as SEHNR and CDR2 as FQNEAQ (reference sequence). The CDR3 loop spans 16 amino acids. Written as DNA, the CDR3 is TGTGCCAGCAGCTTTTCGGGGTCAAGGAGCACAGATACGCAGTATTTT. This encodes CASSFSGSRSTDTQYF.

The chain is built from TRBV9 and TRBJ2-2; 8 nucleotides line up with TRBD1. This CDR3 region has 16 residues. J gave up 5 bases and V 1 base, and 7 bases lay outside the gene matches. CDR1 and CDR2 (germline): SGDLS, YYNGEE. CDR3 in amino acids: CASSVRGQGWTGELFF. DNA for the CDR3: TGTGCCAGCAGCGTACGTGGACAGGGTTGGACCGGGGAGCTGTTTTTT.

The rearrangement uses TRBV10-3 and TRBJ2-7, with 7 positions matching TRBD1. The J segment lost 2 bases and the V segment lost 10 bases, leaving 5 bases of the junction unmatched. Germline V gene data show CDR1 as ENHRY and CDR2 as SYGVKD. CDR3 size: 12 residues. The CDR3 nucleotides read TGTGCCACCCGGGACAGCACCTACGAGCAGTACTTC. It specifies CATRDSTYEQYF.

The J gene is TRBJ1-2, the V gene TRBV28; D perhaps matches TRBD1 (5 bases). V was clipped by 2 bases and J by 2 bases, with 6 bases between them. Germline CDR1 and CDR2: MDHEN and SYDVKM. The CDR3 consists of 13 residues. The CDR3 coding sequence is TGTGCCAGCAGTTTAGGGGGAAACTATGGCTACACCTTC. It translates to CASSLGGNYGYTF.

This clone appeared once. The rearrangement links TRBV19 to TRBJ2-3, with 11 bases that match TRBD2. Trimming took 5 bases from V and 0 from J; bases not matched to a gene: 4. CDR3 size: 16 residues. The germline V gene encodes CDR1 LNHDA and CDR2 SQIVND (reference sequence). CDR3 coding DNA: TGTGCCAGTAGTCTAAGACTAGCGGGGAGCACAGATACGCAGTATTTT. Amino acids: CASSLRLAGSTDTQYF.

The chain combines TRBV6-2 or TRBV6-3 with TRBJ1-5; D is perhaps TRBD1 (6 bases). Trimming stripped 2 bases from V and 3 bases from J, with 14 bases between. CDR1 is MNHEY and CDR2 is SVGEGT in the germline V gene. The CDR3 loop spans 16 amino acids. CDR3 protein: CASSYPGQLFNQPQHF. DNA of the CDR3: TGTGCCAGCAGTTACCCAGGACAGTTGTTCAATCAGCCCCAGCATTTT.

V gene TRBV9 combines with J gene TRBJ2-6; weak D call: TRBD2 (5 bases). The CDR3 is made up of 14 amino acids. Trimming pared 4 bases from V and 6 bases from J, leaving 11 bases between. Germline lookup yields CDR1 SGDLS and CDR2 YYNGEE. Written as DNA, the CDR3 is TGTGCCAGCAGCTCCGGACTGGCGGCCAACGTCCTGACTTTC. Encoded protein: CASSSGLAANVLTF.

The rearrangement uses TRBV19 and TRBJ2-1; 13 bases line up with TRBD2. Germline V CDR1 and CDR2: LNHDA, SQIVND (reference sequence). The length of the CDR3 is 21 residues. V was clipped by 5 bases and J by 0 bases; unmatched bases: 16. CDR3 in amino acids: CASSARPGTSGKVGSYNEQFF. In nucleotides, the CDR3 is TGTGCCAGTAGTGCCCGCCCCGGGACTAGCGGGAAGGTAGGCTCCTACAATGAGCAGTTCTTC.

J is TRBJ2-1 and V is TRBV15; 14 bases are shared with TRBD2. Unmatched junction bases numbered 11, after V lost 0 bases and J lost 4 bases. CDR3 length equals 20 residues. Germline values: CDR1 LNHNV, CDR2 YYDKDF (reference sequence). CDR3 protein: CATSREGTSGSGGPYNEQFF. The CDR3 region has the DNA TGTGCCACCAGCAGAGAGGGGACTAGCGGGAGTGGCGGCCCTTACAATGAGCAGTTCTTC.

This chain joins TRBV7-9 and TRBJ2-1; D ambiguous. This CDR3 is built from 12 residues. In germline, CDR1 is SEHNR, CDR2 FQNEAQ (reference sequence). Trimming cost V 6 bases and J 10 bases, with 13 bases left between them. The CDR3 nucleotides are TGTGCCAGCAGACAAGGAGTCGGGGAGCAGTTCTTC. It yields the protein CASRQGVGEQFF.

The table lists this clone with a count of one. The V call is TRBV25-1, the J call TRBJ2-7; 12 nucleotides match TRBD1. The CDR3 runs to 17 residues. V shed 5 bases, J shed 1 base, and the junction held 9 bases outside the gene matches. CDR1 and CDR2 from the germline V gene are MGHDK and SYGVNS. As DNA, the CDR3 is TGTGCCAGCAGTCGGGGACAGGGGGCGCCGGGATCCTACGAGCAGTACTTC. The encoded protein is CASSRGQGAPGSYEQYF.

The chain is built from TRBV5-1 and TRBJ2-3; 7 nucleotides align to TRBD2. Germline-derived CDR1 and CDR2 are SGHRS and YFSETQ. CDR3 length: 16 residues. Trimming at V came to 4 bases and at J to 0 bases, leaving 8 bases not matched to a gene. CDR3 sequence (DNA): TGCGCCAGCAGCATACCCACTAGCGAGAGCACAGATACGCAGTATTTT. Its translation: CASSIPTSESTDTQYF.

This rearrangement joins TRBV5-1 to TRBJ1-1, with unresolved D. CDR1 is SGHRS, CDR2 YFSETQ, per germline. V lost 4 bases and J lost 6, with 16 bases in between. The CDR3 loop spans 14 amino acids. In nucleotides, the CDR3 is TGCGCCAGCAGCCTGGAGTCCCCAACCTCTGAAGCTTTCTTT. Its protein is CASSLESPTSEAFF. Full variable domain (missing parts from reference TRBV5-1 and TRBJ1-1): KAGVTQTPRYLIKTRGQQVTLSCSPISGHRSVSWYQQTPGQGLQFLFEYFSETQRNKGNFPGRFSGRQFSNSRSEMNVSTLELGDSALYLCASSLESPTSEAFFGQGTRLTVV.

This chain connects TRBV18 to TRBJ2-5; the match to TRBD2 covers 7 bases. The J segment lost 0 bases and the V segment lost 5 bases, leaving 9 bases of the junction unmatched. The length of the CDR3 is 16 residues. Germline assignment: CDR1 KGHSH and CDR2 LQKENI. Written as DNA, the CDR3 is TGTGCCAGCTCATCCCTGTCTAGCGGAGACCAAGAGACCCAGTACTTC. This translates into CASSSLSSGDQETQYF.

The rearrangement joins TRBV30 to TRBJ2-7; the match to TRBD1 covers 8 bases. After removal of 4 bases from V and 5 bases from J, the junction contained 7 bases not matched to a gene. This CDR3 region has 13 residues. In germline, CDR1 is GTSNPN, CDR2 SVGIG (reference sequence). The CDR3 DNA follows: TGTGCCTGGACAGGGACAGGAGATCACGAGCAGTACTTC. Its translation is CAWTGTGDHEQYF.